These T cell receptor beta chains were read from a single sample in a study of identical twins. In TCRdb, the 5' RACE reads were re-called with MiXCR into one record per CDR3 protein. This table has fewer than 450,000 distinct CDR3 sequences, 7% to 9.5% appearing once. Sequenced input: naive T cells sorted from blood. These receptors were taken from a woman between 50 and 59 years old in good health. Both conserved end residues are part of each CDR3. D genes are given only for firm matches. A row's size may be missing; if present it is once, few, many or a size class.

size: many; D: NA; V: TRBV6-6; J: TRBJ2-5; CDR3: CASSYSNMDSAGIQETQYF; DNA: TGTGCCAGCAGTTACTCGAATATGGATAGCGCTGGGATCCAAGAGACCCAGTACTTC
size: NA; D: NA; V: TRBV7-2; J: TRBJ2-5; CDR3: CASSSSRETQYF; DNA: TGTGCCAGCAGCTCGTCCCGGGAGACCCAGTACTTC
size: many; D: TRBD1; V: TRBV18; J: TRBJ1-1; CDR3: CASSSGTGGRTEAFF; DNA: TGTGCCAGCTCATCTGGGACAGGGGGTAGGACTGAAGCTTTCTTT
size: NA; D: NA; V: TRBV18; J: TRBJ1-1; CDR3: CASSTKQGDGEAFF; DNA: TGTGCCAGCTCAACCAAACAGGGCGATGGTGAAGCTTTCTTT
size: few; D: NA; V: TRBV11-2; J: TRBJ2-1; CDR3: CASSNNRVREQFF; DNA: TGTGCCAGCAGCAATAACAGGGTTCGGGAGCAGTTCTTC
size: NA; D: NA; V: TRBV12-3/TRBV12-4; J: TRBJ2-1; CDR3: CASSGRRSSYNEQFF; DNA: TGTGCCAGCAGTGGGAGACGTAGCTCCTACAATGAGCAGTTCTTC
size: NA; D: TRBD2; V: TRBV29-1; J: TRBJ2-3; CDR3: CSVGASGFTDTQYF; DNA: TGCAGCGTTGGGGCTAGCGGTTTCACAGATACGCAGTATTTT
size: NA; D: NA; V: TRBV29-1; J: TRBJ2-3; CDR3: CSVEFPENTDTQYF; DNA: TGCAGCGTTGAATTTCCAGAGAACACAGATACGCAGTATTTT
size: few; D: TRBD1; V: TRBV27; J: TRBJ1-2; CDR3: CASSTQTGQGYTF; DNA: TGTGCCAGCAGTACTCAGACAGGGCAGGGCTACACCTTC
size: many; D: NA; V: TRBV7-3; J: TRBJ2-3; CDR3: CASSLVGGGVGTDTQYF; DNA: TGTGCCAGCAGCTTAGTGGGGGGAGGAGTCGGCACAGATACGCAGTATTTT
size: many; D: NA; V: TRBV20-1; J: TRBJ1-4; CDR3: CSAVGGLNEKLFF; DNA: TGCAGTGCTGTTGGGGGGCTCAATGAAAAACTGTTTTTT
size: few; D: NA; V: TRBV29-1; J: TRBJ1-4; CDR3: CSVGQSESGKLFF; DNA: TGCAGCGTTGGGCAATCTGAATCAGGGAAACTGTTTTTT
size: NA; D: NA; V: TRBV24-1; J: TRBJ1-2; CDR3: CATSDARDSREGYTF; DNA: TGTGCCACCAGTGATGCCAGGGACTCGCGCGAAGGCTACACCTTC
size: NA; D: TRBD2; V: TRBV19; J: TRBJ2-1; CDR3: CASSIRGLAGGRAYNEQFF; DNA: TGTGCCAGTAGTATAAGGGGACTAGCGGGAGGGAGGGCCTACAATGAGCAGTTCTTC
size: NA; D: TRBD1; V: TRBV12-3/TRBV12-4; J: TRBJ2-1; CDR3: CASSFPGTGAVF; DNA: TGTGCCAGCAGTTTTCCGGGGACAGGGGCCGTCTTC
size: NA; D: NA; V: TRBV9; J: TRBJ1-6; CDR3: CASSARGANSPLHF; DNA: TGTGCCAGCAGCGCTAGGGGGGCGAATTCACCCCTCCACTTT
size: many; D: NA; V: TRBV12-3/TRBV12-4; J: TRBJ2-1; CDR3: CASSLAQGPNEQFF; DNA: TGTGCCAGCAGTTTAGCACAGGGTCCCAATGAGCAGTTCTTC
size: many; D: TRBD2; V: TRBV29-1; J: TRBJ2-5; CDR3: CSVGQLAGGLGETQYF; DNA: TGCAGCGTTGGTCAACTAGCGGGAGGATTAGGGGAGACCCAGTACTTC
size: NA; D: NA; V: TRBV7-9; J: TRBJ2-6; CDR3: CASSQSLSGANVLTF; DNA: TGTGCCAGCAGCCAGAGCCTCTCTGGGGCCAACGTCCTGACTTTC
size: NA; D: TRBD1; V: TRBV12-3/TRBV12-4; J: TRBJ1-2; CDR3: CASRDRLNGYTF; DNA: TGTGCCAGCAGGGACAGGCTGAATGGCTACACCTTC
size: many; D: TRBD1; V: TRBV6-2/TRBV6-3; J: TRBJ1-1; CDR3: CASSPGQSTEAFF; DNA: TGTGCCAGCAGTCCGGGACAGTCCACTGAAGCTTTCTTT
size: NA; D: NA; V: TRBV5-1; J: TRBJ2-3; CDR3: CASSPSNRVVRQYF; DNA: TGCGCCAGCAGCCCCAGCAATCGGGTGGTGAGGCAGTATTTT
size: few; D: NA; V: TRBV4-1; J: TRBJ2-1; CDR3: CASSPDWESYNEQFF; DNA: TGCGCCAGCAGCCCCGACTGGGAGTCCTACAATGAGCAGTTCTTC
size: few; D: TRBD2; V: TRBV30; J: TRBJ2-3; CDR3: CAWNLAGPTDTQYF; DNA: TGTGCCTGGAACCTAGCGGGACCCACAGATACGCAGTATTTT
size: many; D: NA; V: TRBV12-3/TRBV12-4; J: TRBJ2-1; CDR3: CASVTGFYGNEQFF; DNA: TGTGCCAGTGTGACAGGCTTCTACGGCAATGAGCAGTTCTTC
size: few; D: TRBD2; V: TRBV4-2; J: TRBJ2-1; CDR3: CASSPEVAGGLGNEQFF; DNA: TGTGCCAGCAGCCCCGAGGTAGCGGGAGGGCTTGGGAATGAGCAGTTCTTC
size: few; D: TRBD2; V: TRBV3-1; J: TRBJ2-3; CDR3: CASSQGGGSSTDTQYF; DNA: TGTGCCAGCAGCCAAGGGGGGGGAAGTAGCACAGATACGCAGTATTTT